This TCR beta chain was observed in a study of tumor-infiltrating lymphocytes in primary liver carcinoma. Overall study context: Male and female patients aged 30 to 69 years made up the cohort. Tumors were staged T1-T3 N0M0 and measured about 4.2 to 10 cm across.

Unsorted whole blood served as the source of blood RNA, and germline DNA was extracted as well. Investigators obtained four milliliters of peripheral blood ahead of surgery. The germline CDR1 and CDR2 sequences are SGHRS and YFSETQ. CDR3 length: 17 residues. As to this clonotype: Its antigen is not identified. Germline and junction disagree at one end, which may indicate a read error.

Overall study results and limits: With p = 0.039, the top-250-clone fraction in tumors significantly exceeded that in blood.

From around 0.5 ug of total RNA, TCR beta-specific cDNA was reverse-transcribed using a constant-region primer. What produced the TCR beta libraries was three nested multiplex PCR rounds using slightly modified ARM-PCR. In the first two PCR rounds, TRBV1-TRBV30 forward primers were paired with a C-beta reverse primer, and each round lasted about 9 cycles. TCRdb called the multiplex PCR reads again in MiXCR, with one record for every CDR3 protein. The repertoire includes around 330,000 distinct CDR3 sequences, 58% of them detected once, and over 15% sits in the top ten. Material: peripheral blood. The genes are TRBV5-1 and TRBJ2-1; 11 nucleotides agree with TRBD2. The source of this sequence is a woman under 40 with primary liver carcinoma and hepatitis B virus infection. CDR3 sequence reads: CASSWTSGSPSYTEQFF. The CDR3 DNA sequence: TGCGCCAGCAGCTGGACTAGCGGGTCCCCCTCCTACACTGAGCAGTTCTTC.